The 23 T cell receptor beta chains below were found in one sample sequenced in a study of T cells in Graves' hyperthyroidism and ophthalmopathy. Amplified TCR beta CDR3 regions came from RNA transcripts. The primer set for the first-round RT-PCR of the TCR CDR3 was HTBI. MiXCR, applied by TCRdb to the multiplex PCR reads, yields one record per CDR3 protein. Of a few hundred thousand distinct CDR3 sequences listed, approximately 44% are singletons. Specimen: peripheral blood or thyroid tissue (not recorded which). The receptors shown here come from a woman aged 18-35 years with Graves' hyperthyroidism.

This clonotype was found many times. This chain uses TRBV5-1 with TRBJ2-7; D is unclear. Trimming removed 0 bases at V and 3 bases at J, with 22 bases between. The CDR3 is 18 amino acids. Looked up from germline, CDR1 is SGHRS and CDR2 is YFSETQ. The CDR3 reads CASSLDPTTTGRDYEQYF. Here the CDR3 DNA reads TGCGCCAGCAGCTTGGACCCGACAACGACTGGACGAGACTACGAGCAGTACTTC. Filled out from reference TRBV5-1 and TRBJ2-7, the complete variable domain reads KAGVTQTPRYLIKTRGQQVTLSCSPISGHRSVSWYQQTPGQGLQFLFEYFSETQRNKGNFPGRFSGRQFSNSRSEMNVSTLELGDSALYLCASSLDPTTTGRDYEQYFGPGTRLTVT.

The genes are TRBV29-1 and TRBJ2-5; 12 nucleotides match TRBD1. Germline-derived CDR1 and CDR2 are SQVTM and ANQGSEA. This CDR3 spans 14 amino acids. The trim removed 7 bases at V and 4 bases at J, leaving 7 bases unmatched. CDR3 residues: CSAAGTGGRETQYF. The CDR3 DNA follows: TGCAGCGCCGCCGGGACAGGGGGCAGAGAGACCCAGTACTTC.

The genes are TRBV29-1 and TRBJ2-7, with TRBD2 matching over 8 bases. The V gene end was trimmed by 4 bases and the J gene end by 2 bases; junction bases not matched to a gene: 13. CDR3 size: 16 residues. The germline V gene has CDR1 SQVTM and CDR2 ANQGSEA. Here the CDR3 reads CSVGAGETSSTYEQYF. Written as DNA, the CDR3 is TGCAGCGTTGGAGCGGGAGAAACTTCGTCGACCTACGAGCAGTACTTC.

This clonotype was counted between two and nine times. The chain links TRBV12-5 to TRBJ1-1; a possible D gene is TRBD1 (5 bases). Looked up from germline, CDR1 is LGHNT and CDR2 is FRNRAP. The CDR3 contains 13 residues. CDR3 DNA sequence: TGTGCCGCCCAAGACGGGGCGAACACTGAAGCTTTCTTT. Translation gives CAAQDGANTEAFF. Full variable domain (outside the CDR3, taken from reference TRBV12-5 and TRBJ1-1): DARVTQTPRHKVTEMGQEVTMRCQPILGHNTVFWYRQTMMQGLELLAYFRNRAPLDDSGMPKDRFSAEMPDATLATLKIQPSEPRDSAVYFCAAQDGANTEAFFGQGTRLTVV.

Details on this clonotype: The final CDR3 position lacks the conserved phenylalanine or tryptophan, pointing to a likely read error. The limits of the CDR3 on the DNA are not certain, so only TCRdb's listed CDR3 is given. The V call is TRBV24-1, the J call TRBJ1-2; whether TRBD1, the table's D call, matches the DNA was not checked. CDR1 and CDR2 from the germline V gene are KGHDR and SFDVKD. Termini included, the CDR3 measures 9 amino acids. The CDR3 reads CATSDGDTK.

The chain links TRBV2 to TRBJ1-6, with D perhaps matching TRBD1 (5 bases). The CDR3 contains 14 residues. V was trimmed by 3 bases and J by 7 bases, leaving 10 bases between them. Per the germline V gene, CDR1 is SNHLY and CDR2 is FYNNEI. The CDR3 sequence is CASSDRAENSPLHF. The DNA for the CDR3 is TGTGCCAGCAGTGACAGGGCAGAGAATTCACCCCTCCACTTT.

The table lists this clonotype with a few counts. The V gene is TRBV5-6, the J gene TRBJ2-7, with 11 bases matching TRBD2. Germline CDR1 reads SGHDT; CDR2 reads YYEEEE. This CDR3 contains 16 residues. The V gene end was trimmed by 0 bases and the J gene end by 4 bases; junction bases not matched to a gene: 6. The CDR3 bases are TGTGCCAGCAGCTTGGCCATTGGGACTAGCGGTTACGAGCAGTACTTC. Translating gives CASSLAIGTSGYEQYF.

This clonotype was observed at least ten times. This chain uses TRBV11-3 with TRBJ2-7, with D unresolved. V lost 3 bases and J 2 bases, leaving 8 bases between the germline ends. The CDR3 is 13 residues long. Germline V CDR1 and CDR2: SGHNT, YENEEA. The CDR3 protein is CASSFDQTYEQYF. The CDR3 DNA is TGTGCCAGCAGCTTCGATCAGACCTACGAGCAGTACTTC.

CDR3 in DNA: TGTGCCAGCAGCTCCCGGGAGGGTTTGGTACAAGAGACCCAGTACTTC. This translates into CASSSREGLVQETQYF. This chain connects TRBV7-6 to TRBJ2-5, with 8 bases that match TRBD2. Germline V gene lookup returns CDR1 SGHVS and CDR2 FNYEAQ. V dropped 4 bases and J dropped 2; count of bases not matched to a gene: 9. This CDR3 is 16 amino acids long.

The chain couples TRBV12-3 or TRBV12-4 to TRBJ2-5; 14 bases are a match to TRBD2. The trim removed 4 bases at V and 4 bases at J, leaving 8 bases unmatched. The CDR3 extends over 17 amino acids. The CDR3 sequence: CASSSTSGRARGETQYF. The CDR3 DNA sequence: TGTGCCAGCAGTTCGACTAGCGGGAGGGCGAGGGGAGAGACCCAGTACTTC.

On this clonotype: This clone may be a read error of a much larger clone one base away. CDR3 region: CASSQYMFYEQSF. The CDR3, as DNA: TGTGCCAGCAGCCAATATATGTTCTACGAGCAGTCCTTC. The chain has TRBV4-2 and TRBJ2-7; D gene ambiguous. The CDR3 is 13 amino acids. Germline assignment: CDR1 LGHNA and CDR2 YNFKEQ.

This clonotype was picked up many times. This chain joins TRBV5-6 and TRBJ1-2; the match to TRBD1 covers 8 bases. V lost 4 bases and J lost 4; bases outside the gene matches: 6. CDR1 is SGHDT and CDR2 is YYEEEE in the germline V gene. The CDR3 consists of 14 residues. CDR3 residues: CASSRGDRSYGYTF. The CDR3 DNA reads TGTGCCAGCAGCCGAGGGGACAGGAGCTATGGCTACACCTTC. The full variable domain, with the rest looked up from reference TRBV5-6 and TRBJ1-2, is DAGVTQSPTHLIKTRGQQVTLRCSPKSGHDTVSWYQQALGQGPQFIFQYYEEEERQRGNFPDRFSGHQFPNYSSELNVNALLLGDSALYLCASSRGDRSYGYTFGSGTRLTVV.

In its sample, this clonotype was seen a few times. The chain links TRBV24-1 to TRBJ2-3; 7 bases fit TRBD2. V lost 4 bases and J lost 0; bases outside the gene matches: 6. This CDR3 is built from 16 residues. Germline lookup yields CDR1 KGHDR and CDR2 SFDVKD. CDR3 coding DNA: TGTGCCACCAGTGACCCCAGCGGGGAAAGCACAGATACGCAGTATTTT. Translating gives CATSDPSGESTDTQYF.

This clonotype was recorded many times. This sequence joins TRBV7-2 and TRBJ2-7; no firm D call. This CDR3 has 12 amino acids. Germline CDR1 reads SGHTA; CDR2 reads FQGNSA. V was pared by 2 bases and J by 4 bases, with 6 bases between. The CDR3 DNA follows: TGTGCCAGCAGCTTAATCAATTACGAGCAGTACTTC. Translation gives CASSLINYEQYF.

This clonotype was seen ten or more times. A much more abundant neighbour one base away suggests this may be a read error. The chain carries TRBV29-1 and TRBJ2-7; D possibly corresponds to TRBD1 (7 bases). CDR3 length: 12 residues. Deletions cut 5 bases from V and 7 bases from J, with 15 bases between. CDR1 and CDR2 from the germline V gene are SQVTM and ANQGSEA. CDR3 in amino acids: CSVRQGGNEQYF. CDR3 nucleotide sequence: TGCAGCGTTAGACAGGGAGGCAATGAGCAGTACTTC.

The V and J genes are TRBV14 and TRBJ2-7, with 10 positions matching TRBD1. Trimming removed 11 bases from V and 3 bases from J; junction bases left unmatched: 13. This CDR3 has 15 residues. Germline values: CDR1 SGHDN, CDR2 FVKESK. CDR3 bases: TGTGCCTGGAGTAGGACCGGGACAGGGGTCTACGAGCAGTACTTC. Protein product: CAWSRTGTGVYEQYF.

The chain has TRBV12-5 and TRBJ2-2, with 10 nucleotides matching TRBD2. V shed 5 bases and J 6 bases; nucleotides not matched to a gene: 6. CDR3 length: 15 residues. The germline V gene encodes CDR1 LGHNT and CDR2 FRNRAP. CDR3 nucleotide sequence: TGTGCTAGTGGTCCCAGAGCGGGAGGGTCCGGGGAGCTGTTTTTT. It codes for CASGPRAGGSGELFF.

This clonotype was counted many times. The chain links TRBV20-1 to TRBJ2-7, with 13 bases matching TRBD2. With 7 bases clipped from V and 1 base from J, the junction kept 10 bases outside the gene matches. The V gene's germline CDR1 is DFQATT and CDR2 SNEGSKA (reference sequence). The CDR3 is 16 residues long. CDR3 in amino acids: CSVSGTSGVSSYEQYF. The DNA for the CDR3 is TGCAGTGTTTCCGGGACTAGCGGGGTCTCGTCCTACGAGCAGTACTTC.

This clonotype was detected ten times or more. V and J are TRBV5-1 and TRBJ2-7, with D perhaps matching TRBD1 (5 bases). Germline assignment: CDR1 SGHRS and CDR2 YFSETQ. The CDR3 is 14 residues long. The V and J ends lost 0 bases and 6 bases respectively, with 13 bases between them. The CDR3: CASSLVDQGGEQYF. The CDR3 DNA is TGCGCCAGCAGCTTGGTGGACCAGGGTGGCGAGCAGTACTTC.

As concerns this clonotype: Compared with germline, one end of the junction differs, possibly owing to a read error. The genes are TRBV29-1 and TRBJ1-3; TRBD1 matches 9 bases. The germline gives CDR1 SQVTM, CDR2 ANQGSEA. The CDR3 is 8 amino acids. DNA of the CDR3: TGCAGCGTTGTGGACAGGGGTTTT. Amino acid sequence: CSVVDRGF.

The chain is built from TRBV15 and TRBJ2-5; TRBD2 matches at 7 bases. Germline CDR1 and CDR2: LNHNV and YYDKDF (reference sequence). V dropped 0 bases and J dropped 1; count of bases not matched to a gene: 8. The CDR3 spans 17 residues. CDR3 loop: CATSRDLASGLQETQYF. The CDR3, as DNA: TGTGCCACCAGCAGAGATCTTGCTAGCGGACTCCAAGAGACCCAGTACTTC.

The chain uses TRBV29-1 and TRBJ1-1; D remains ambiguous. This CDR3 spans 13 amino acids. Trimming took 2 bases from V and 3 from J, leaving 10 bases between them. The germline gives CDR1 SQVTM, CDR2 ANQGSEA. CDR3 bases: TGCAGCGTTGAAAGGTCTTTAGACACTGAAGCTTTCTTT. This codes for CSVERSLDTEAFF.

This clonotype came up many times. The CDR3 sequence is CASSAPGGSGANVLTF. CDR3 nucleotide sequence: TGTGCCAGTAGTGCCCCAGGGGGCAGTGGGGCCAACGTCCTGACTTTC. V gene TRBV19 combines with J gene TRBJ2-6, with 8 bases fitting TRBD1. Germline CDR1 and CDR2: LNHDA and SQIVND (reference sequence). This CDR3 region has 16 residues. V was clipped by 5 bases and J by 3 bases; unmatched bases: 6.